The entry below gives a single TCR beta chain sequence along with its context. CDR1 is DFQATT and CDR2 is SNEGSKA in the germline V gene (reference sequence). The CDR3 length is 11 residues. V dropped 3 bases and J dropped 7 bases, with 7 bases sitting between them. Generated by immunoSEQ multiplex PCR, the TCRdb table keeps only in-frame clones and is missing some. Found here are 150,000 to 200,000 clones, 80% to 95% of them singletons; the top ten hold 0.53%. These data come from a study of blood T cell repertoires in COVID-19. Study-wide context: Sample material is recorded as cDNA or gDNA derived from T cells, B-cell-depleted T cells, or PBMCs.

The source of this sequence is a man over 45 with acute or convalescent COVID-19. V usage is TRBV20-1 and J usage is TRBJ2-1, with no clear D. The material sequenced was peripheral blood. The CDR3 sequence: CSARRPNEQFF. As DNA, the CDR3 is TGCAGTGCTAGGCGGCCAAATGAGCAGTTCTTC.